This T cell receptor (beta chain) emerged from a study of CD8+CD57+ T cells in acquired aplastic anemia. Whole-study context: Sorting CD4+ and CD8+ cells gave DNA averaging about 3.3 ug.

This clonotype was recorded a few times. Its antigen is undetermined. Sequenced patients had shown CD8+CD57+ cell expansion by flow cytometry. The enrolled patients all had severe acquired aplastic anemia. The study profiled TCR beta VDJ and CDR3 using genomic DNA as template. TCRdb independently ran MiXCR on the reads; one entry per CDR3 protein. The data contain 200,000 to 250,000 distinct CDR3 sequences, about half of them singletons. This CDR3 spans 14 amino acids. From germline, CDR1 is SGHAT and CDR2 FQNNGV. Trimming took 1 base from V and 6 from J, leaving 13 bases between them. Overall study results and limits: Patients and controls shared 25 to 30 CD8+ CDR3 sequences. Patients did not significantly differ from controls in CD8+ Simpson's diversity.

The source material was sorted CD4+, CD8+, or CD8+CD57+ T cells (not recorded which) from PBMCs. The V gene is TRBV11-2, the J gene TRBJ2-7, with D possibly matching TRBD1 (7 bases). This clonotype originated in a human donor with aplastic anemia. CDR3 DNA sequence: TGTGCCAGCAGCTTAGGTCAGGGGGGCGTCGAGCAGTACTTC. Encoded protein: CASSLGQGGVEQYF.